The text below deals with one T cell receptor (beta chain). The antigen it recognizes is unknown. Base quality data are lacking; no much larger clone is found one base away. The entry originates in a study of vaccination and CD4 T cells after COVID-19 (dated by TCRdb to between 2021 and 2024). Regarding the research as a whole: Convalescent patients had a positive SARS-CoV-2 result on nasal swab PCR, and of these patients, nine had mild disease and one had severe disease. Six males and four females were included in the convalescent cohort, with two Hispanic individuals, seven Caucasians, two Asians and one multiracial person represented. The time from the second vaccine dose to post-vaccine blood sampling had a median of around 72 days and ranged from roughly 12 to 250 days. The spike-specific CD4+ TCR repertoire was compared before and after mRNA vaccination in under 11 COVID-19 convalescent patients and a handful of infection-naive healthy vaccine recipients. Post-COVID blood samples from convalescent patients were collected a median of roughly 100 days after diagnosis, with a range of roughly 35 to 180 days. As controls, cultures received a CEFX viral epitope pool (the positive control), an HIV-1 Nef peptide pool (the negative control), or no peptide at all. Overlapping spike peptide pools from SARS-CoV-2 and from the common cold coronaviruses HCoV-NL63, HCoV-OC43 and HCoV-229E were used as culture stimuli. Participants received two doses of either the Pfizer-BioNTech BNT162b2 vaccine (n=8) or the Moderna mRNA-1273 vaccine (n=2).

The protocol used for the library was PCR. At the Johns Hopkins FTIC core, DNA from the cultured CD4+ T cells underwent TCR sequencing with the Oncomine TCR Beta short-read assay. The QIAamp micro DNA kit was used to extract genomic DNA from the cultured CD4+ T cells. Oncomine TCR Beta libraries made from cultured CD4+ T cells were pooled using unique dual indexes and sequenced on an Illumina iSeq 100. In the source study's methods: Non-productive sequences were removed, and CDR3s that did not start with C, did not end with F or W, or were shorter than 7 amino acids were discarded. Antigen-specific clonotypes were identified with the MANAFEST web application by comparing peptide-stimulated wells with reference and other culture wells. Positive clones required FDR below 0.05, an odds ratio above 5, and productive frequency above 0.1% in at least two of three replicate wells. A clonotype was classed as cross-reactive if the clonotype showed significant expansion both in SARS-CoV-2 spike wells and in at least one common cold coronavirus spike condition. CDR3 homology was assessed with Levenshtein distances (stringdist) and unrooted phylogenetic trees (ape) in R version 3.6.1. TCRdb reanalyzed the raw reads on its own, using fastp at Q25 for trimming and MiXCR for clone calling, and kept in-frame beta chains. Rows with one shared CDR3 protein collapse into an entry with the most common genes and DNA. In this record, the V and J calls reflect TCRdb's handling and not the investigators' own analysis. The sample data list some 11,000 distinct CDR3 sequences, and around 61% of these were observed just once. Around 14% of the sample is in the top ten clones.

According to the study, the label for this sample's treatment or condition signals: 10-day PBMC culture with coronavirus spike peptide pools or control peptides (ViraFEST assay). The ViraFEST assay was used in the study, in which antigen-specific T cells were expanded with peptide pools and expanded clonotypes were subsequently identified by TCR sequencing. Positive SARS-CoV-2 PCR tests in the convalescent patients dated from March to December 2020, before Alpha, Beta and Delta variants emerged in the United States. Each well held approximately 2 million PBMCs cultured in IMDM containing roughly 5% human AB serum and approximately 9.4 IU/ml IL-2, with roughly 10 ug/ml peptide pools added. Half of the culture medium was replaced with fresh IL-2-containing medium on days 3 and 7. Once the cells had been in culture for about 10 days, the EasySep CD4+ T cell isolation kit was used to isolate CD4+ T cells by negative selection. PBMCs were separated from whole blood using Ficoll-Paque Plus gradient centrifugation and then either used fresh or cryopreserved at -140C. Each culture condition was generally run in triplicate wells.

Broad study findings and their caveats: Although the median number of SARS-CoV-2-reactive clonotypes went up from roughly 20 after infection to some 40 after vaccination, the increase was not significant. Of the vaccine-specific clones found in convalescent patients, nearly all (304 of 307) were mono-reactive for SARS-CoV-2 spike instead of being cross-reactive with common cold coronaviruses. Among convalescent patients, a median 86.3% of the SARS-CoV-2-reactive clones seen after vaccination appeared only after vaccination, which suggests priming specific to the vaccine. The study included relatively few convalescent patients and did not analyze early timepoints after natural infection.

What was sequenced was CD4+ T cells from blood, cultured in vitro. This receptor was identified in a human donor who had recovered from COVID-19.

For the CDR3, the sequence is CASRGAGLQPQHF. In nucleotides, the sequence is TGTGCCAGCAGGGGGGCGGGTCTTCAGCCCCAGCATTTT. The chain is encoded by TRBV12-3 or TRBV12-4 joined to TRBJ1-5, and possibly TRBD1, on 6 matching bases. Counted from cysteine to phenylalanine, this CDR3 has 13 amino acids. Just the 39-base CDR3 DNA is kept, in frame starting at base 1. Trimming at the junction amounts to 6 bases on V and 6 bases on J, and the germline ends lie 12 bases apart.